This T cell receptor (beta chain) was captured in a study of CD8+ T cells in alopecia areata. RNA was extracted and reverse transcribed into cDNA as the sequencing template. Clones were read by immunoSEQ multiplex PCR, and TCRdb kept only the in-frame ones, dropping some. The data show tens of thousands of clones, roughly 51% seen once. This clonotype was obtained from a human donor with alopecia areata. Material: NKG2D-high CD8+ T cells sorted from blood.

CDR3 sequence (DNA): TGTGCCAGCAGCGTAGGGACTAGCGGGGGTGCGGGGGAGCTGTTTTTT. Translated: CASSVGTSGGAGELFF. The V gene is TRBV9, the J gene TRBJ2-2; 13 bases align to TRBD2. The CDR3 runs to 16 residues. Germline trimming cut 0 bases from V and 8 bases from J; bases unmatched to any gene: 4. Looked up from germline, CDR1 is SGDLS and CDR2 is YYNGEE.